This entry lists 23 T cell receptor beta chains sequenced from one sample in a study of technical replicates of blood from a few donors. Using immunoSEQ multiplex PCR, the repertoire was profiled, and TCRdb retains in-frame clones only, with some absent. The sample carries about 62,000 clones, about nine tenths recorded once. The source material was PBMCs. The origin of the receptors is a human donor in good health. Some clones in this sample may be carry-over from other donors' samples.

This sequence joins TRBV29-1 and TRBJ1-2; 7 nucleotides match TRBD1. Germline V gives CDR1 SQVTM, CDR2 ANQGSEA. This CDR3 comprises 14 residues. Losses at the gene ends were 4 bases for V and 0 bases for J; bases not matched to a gene: 5. CDR3 in amino acids: CSVAYRGANYGYTF. In nucleotides, the CDR3 is TGCAGCGTTGCTTACAGGGGAGCTAACTATGGCTACACCTTC.

This clone appeared a few times. The rearrangement joins TRBV30 to TRBJ2-2; 12 bases fit TRBD1. V lost 3 bases to trimming and J lost 3 bases; unmatched junction nucleotides: 2. The CDR3 is made up of 15 amino acids. CDR1 and CDR2 from the germline V gene are GTSNPN and SVGIG (reference sequence). The CDR3 is CAWRGQGADTGELFF. CDR3 nucleotide sequence: TGTGCCTGGAGGGGACAGGGGGCAGACACCGGGGAGCTGTTTTTT.

The CDR3 DNA reads TGCGCCAGCAGCCAAGATTTACTAGCGGGGGGGCCTGGGTTCTTC. It is translated as CASSQDLLAGGPGFF. The V call is TRBV4-3, the J call TRBJ2-1, with 13 positions matching TRBD2. V was clipped by 0 bases and J by 15 bases; unmatched bases: 8. Per germline, CDR1 LGHNA and CDR2 YSLEER. The CDR3 contains 15 residues.

This clone has only one observation. The J gene is TRBJ2-7, the V gene TRBV10-3, with 11 bases that match TRBD1. Trimming took 0 bases from V and 6 from J; bases not matched to a gene: 7. Germline CDR1 reads ENHRY; CDR2 reads SYGVKD. This CDR3 region has 16 residues. CDR3 coding DNA: TGTGCCATCAGTGAGTCAGGTTGGGGGACAGGGGGCGAGCAGTACTTC. Translating gives CAISESGWGTGGEQYF.

The chain joins TRBV28 to TRBJ1-5; the D is unclear. This CDR3 is built from 12 residues. The V gene's germline CDR1 is MDHEN and CDR2 SYDVKM. V was cut by 3 bases and J by 2 bases, with 2 bases left in between. CDR3 sequence (DNA): TGTGCCAGCAGTTTCGGCAATCAGCCCCAGCATTTT. Amino acids: CASSFGNQPQHF.

This clone occurred a few times. The genes are TRBV27 and TRBJ2-2; 9 bases line up with TRBD1. The CDR3 spans 15 residues. V shed 5 bases and J 6 bases; nucleotides not matched to a gene: 7. The germline V gene has CDR1 MNHEY and CDR2 SMNVEV (reference sequence). CDR3 sequence: CASSAGTGIAGELFF. CDR3 in DNA: TGTGCCAGCAGTGCCGGGACAGGGATCGCCGGGGAGCTGTTTTTT.

CDR3 bases: TGTGCCAGCAGTTACTGGACAGGAGACTACGAGCAGTACTTC. Its translation is CASSYWTGDYEQYF. The rearrangement joins TRBV6-6 to TRBJ2-7, with 7 bases identical to TRBD1. Germline assignment: CDR1 MNHNY and CDR2 SVGAGI (reference sequence). The CDR3 is 14 amino acids. The ends lost 1 base at V and 3 bases at J; junction bases unmatched: 3.

V is TRBV6-5 and J is TRBJ1-3; possible D gene TRBD1, 5 bases. Germline V CDR1 and CDR2: MNHEY, SVGAGI. Deletions cut 8 bases from V and 4 bases from J, with 6 bases between. The CDR3 sequence is 11 residues long. The CDR3 DNA is TGTGCCAGCCGACAGGGAAACACCATATATTTT. This codes for CASRQGNTIYF.

This clone appeared once. The rearrangement uses TRBV6-6 and TRBJ1-1; D call uncertain. Trimming took 0 bases from V and 4 from J, leaving 12 bases between them. The CDR3 has 15 amino acids. CDR1 is MNHNY and CDR2 is SVGAGI in the germline V gene (reference sequence). CDR3 sequence reads: CASSYSEMRATEAFF. In DNA, the CDR3 is TGTGCCAGCAGTTACTCCGAAATGAGGGCCACTGAAGCTTTCTTT.

V usage is TRBV5-6 and J usage is TRBJ1-2, with D perhaps matching TRBD1 (5 bases). V lost 3 bases and J 5 bases, leaving 14 bases between the germline ends. CDR1 is SGHDT, CDR2 YYEEEE, per germline. The CDR3 loop spans 14 amino acids. CDR3 bases: TGTGCCAGCAGCTCAGGGTGGGGCGAATATGGCTACACCTTC. Protein product: CASSSGWGEYGYTF.

V gene TRBV7-2 combines with J gene TRBJ2-7; TRBD2 matches at 13 bases. Germline V gene lookup returns CDR1 SGHTA and CDR2 FQGNSA. The CDR3 contains 18 residues. V was clipped by 5 bases and J by 5 bases; unmatched bases: 15. This CDR3 reads CASSGRTSGSPGMDEQYF. The CDR3 bases are TGTGCCAGCAGCGGTCGGACTAGCGGGAGCCCCGGAATGGACGAGCAGTACTTC.

The V and J genes are TRBV5-6 and TRBJ1-6, with TRBD1 matching over 10 bases. This CDR3 has 18 amino acids. J gave up 7 bases and V 4 bases, and 14 bases lay outside the gene matches. The germline gives CDR1 SGHDT, CDR2 YYEEEE. CDR3: CASSPLGAGQGRNSPLHF. DNA of the CDR3: TGTGCCAGCAGCCCTCTTGGAGCGGGACAGGGGAGGAATTCACCCCTCCACTTT.

J is TRBJ2-5 and V is TRBV7-9, with D possibly matching TRBD2 (5 bases). Between the trimmed V and J ends, which lost 0 bases and 4 bases, there was a span of 9 bases. The CDR3 totals 14 residues. CDR1 and CDR2 (germline): SEHNR, FQNEAQ (reference sequence). CDR3 in amino acids: CASSLAGVGETQYF. In nucleotides, the CDR3 is TGTGCCAGCAGCTTAGCGGGAGTGGGAGAGACCCAGTACTTC. The whole variable domain, filled in from reference TRBV7-9 and TRBJ2-5, reads DTGVSQNPRHKITKRGQNVTFRCDPISEHNRLYWYRQTLGQGPEFLTYFQNEAQLEKSRLLSDRFSAERPKGSFSTLEIQRTEQGDSAMYLCASSLAGVGETQYFGPGTRLLVL.

In DNA, the CDR3 is TGTGCCAGCAGCAATCGAAAGGGACAGGAGAACAATGAGCAGTTCTTC. This codes for CASSNRKGQENNEQFF. V and J are TRBV5-8 and TRBJ2-1; TRBD1 matches at 8 bases. V was pared by 4 bases and J by 5 bases, with 11 bases of the junction left unmatched. Germline lookup yields CDR1 SGHTS and CDR2 YDEGEE. The CDR3 runs 16 residues. The full variable domain, with the rest looked up from reference TRBV5-8 and TRBJ2-1, is EAGVTQSPTHLIKTRGQQATLRCSPISGHTSVYWYQQALGLGLQFLLWYDEGEERNRGNFPPRFSGRQFPNYSSELNVNALELEDSALYLCASSNRKGQENNEQFFGPGTRLTVL.

The table lists this clone with a count of one. V and J are TRBV9 and TRBJ1-3; D is perhaps TRBD1 (5 bases). This CDR3 has 15 residues. V lost 7 bases to trimming and J lost 1 base, with 15 bases between them. Germline assignment: CDR1 SGDLS and CDR2 YYNGEE. CDR3: CASGAGIISGNTIYF. CDR3 DNA sequence: TGTGCCAGCGGGGCAGGTATTATATCTGGAAACACCATATATTTT.

This clone was picked up one time. The chain couples TRBV4-1 to TRBJ2-1; 8 bases fit TRBD2. V lost 2 bases and J lost 3; bases outside the gene matches: 3. The CDR3 contains 15 residues. Germline assignment: CDR1 MGHRA and CDR2 YSYEKL. CDR3 sequence reads: CASSQISGDYNEQFF. The CDR3 DNA follows: TGCGCCAGCAGCCAAATTAGCGGGGACTACAATGAGCAGTTCTTC.

The rearrangement uses TRBV7-6 and TRBJ2-2; perhaps TRBD2 as D (6 bases). The length of the CDR3 is 14 residues. V was shortened by 4 bases and J by 6 bases, with 12 bases between the two germline ends. Germline values: CDR1 SGHVS, CDR2 FNYEAQ. CDR3 in amino acids: CASSSGLEAGELFF. The CDR3 nucleotides read TGTGCCAGCAGCTCGGGACTGGAGGCCGGGGAGCTGTTTTTT.

The V gene is TRBV15, the J gene TRBJ2-3; the D gene is possibly TRBD1 (6 bases). This CDR3 region has 16 residues. Germline V gene lookup returns CDR1 LNHNV and CDR2 YYDKDF (reference sequence). Trimming took 0 bases from V and 0 from J, leaving 10 bases between them. CDR3 sequence: CATSRDPGHSTDTQYF. Here the CDR3 DNA reads TGTGCCACCAGCAGAGATCCGGGACATAGCACAGATACGCAGTATTTT.

The chain couples TRBV5-1 to TRBJ2-1, with TRBD2 matching over 9 bases. Germline-derived CDR1 and CDR2 are SGHRS and YFSETQ. This CDR3 comprises 16 residues. The V gene end was trimmed by 1 base and the J gene end by 1 base; junction bases not matched to a gene: 3. The CDR3 region has the DNA TGCGCCAGCAGCTTGTACAGCGGGGGGTCCTACAATGAGCAGTTCTTC. Translated, it gives CASSLYSGGSYNEQFF.

This clone was seen once. V and J are TRBV25-1 and TRBJ1-2; D is uncertain. CDR1 is MGHDK and CDR2 is SYGVNS in the germline V gene. The CDR3 has 14 amino acids. With 3 bases removed from V and 2 bases from J, the gap between germline ends came to 10 bases. CDR3 amino acids: CASSEGGPNYGYTF. The DNA for the CDR3 is TGTGCCAGCAGTGAGGGAGGGCCCAACTATGGCTACACCTTC.

The chain uses TRBV6-5 and TRBJ2-7; D gene unclear. The germline V gene encodes CDR1 MNHEY and CDR2 SVGAGI. The length of the CDR3 is 14 residues. The V gene lost 2 bases and the J gene lost 7 bases, with 15 bases spanning the gap. CDR3 nucleotides: TGTGCCAGCAGTTACGAGTACCCCTCTTCTGAGCAGTACTTC. Encoded protein: CASSYEYPSSEQYF.

The genes are TRBV4-2 and TRBJ1-6; 7 nucleotides line up with TRBD1. The trim removed 5 bases at V and 0 bases at J, leaving 7 bases unmatched. The CDR3 consists of 17 residues. Germline V gene sequence: CDR1 LGHNA, CDR2 YNFKEQ. CDR3 nucleotides: TGTGCCAGCAGCATTACAGGGGCTGGCTCCTATAATTCACCCCTCCACTTT. Residues: CASSITGAGSYNSPLHF.

The rearrangement uses TRBV29-1 and TRBJ1-3; TRBD1 matches at 8 bases. Germline assignment: CDR1 SQVTM and CDR2 ANQGSEA. The CDR3 is made up of 13 amino acids. J was trimmed by 2 bases and V by 6 bases; bases with no gene match: 3. The CDR3 protein is CSVETGAGNTIYF. The CDR3 bases are TGCAGCGTCGAGACAGGGGCTGGAAACACCATATATTTT.